This TCR beta chain was sequenced in a study of identical twins. TCRdb reanalysed the 5' RACE reads using MiXCR and keeps one entry per CDR3 protein. The data hold roughly 570,000 distinct CDR3 sequences, with approximately 9.6% observed a single time. A note on this clonotype: Its matching antigen is unknown. The conserved final phenylalanine or tryptophan is absent from the CDR3, which likely points to a read error. The DNA is left out, because the CDR3 cannot be placed on it with certainty; the CDR3 is given as TCRdb lists it.

General study findings and limits: Among beta out-of-frame sequences, excess sharing between twins appeared weaker. It was cross-sectional statistical analysis, not following the same donors, that the conclusions relied on.

CDR1 is SEHNR, CDR2 FQNEAQ, per germline (reference sequence). The CDR3 totals 12 residues, both ends included. A further study also used this sample, focusing on yellow fever vaccine responses in identical twins.

Source material: PBMCs. The J gene is TRBJ2-7, the V gene TRBV7-9; the DNA was not compared with TRBD1, the D call given in the table. The receptor was isolated from a woman aged 18-29 years in good health. Here the CDR3 reads CASSGRDSYWYI.